This TCR beta chain is from a study of OX40 agonist ivuxolimab in advanced cancers. This clone was seen a single time. Generated by immunoSEQ multiplex PCR, the TCRdb table keeps only in-frame clones and is missing some. The table lists 51,000 or so clones, approximately 85% of them singletons. CDR3 size: 14 residues. V was shortened by 3 bases and J by 7 bases, with 16 bases between the two germline ends. CDR1 is KGHSH and CDR2 is LQKENI in the germline V gene. The TCR sequence derives from an adult with an advanced solid tumor such as melanoma, head and neck, liver or kidney cancer. Here the sequenced sample was CD4+ or CD8+ T cells sorted from blood, taken in a trial of the OX40 agonist ivuxolimab. The J gene is TRBJ2-7, the V gene TRBV18; perhaps TRBD1 as D (5 bases). CDR3 DNA sequence: TGTGCCAGCTCACCTGACGGGCAGGGCAGGGAGCAGTACTTC. Translated: CASSPDGQGREQYF.